In its sample, the clone carrying this T cell receptor (beta chain) was seen once. Deletions cut 2 bases from V and 1 base from J, with 8 bases between. There are 13 residues in the CDR3. The germline gives CDR1 GTSNPN, CDR2 SVGIG (reference sequence). This entry belongs to a study of blood T cell repertoires in COVID-19. Generated by immunoSEQ multiplex PCR, the TCRdb table keeps only in-frame clones and is missing some. Altogether 250,000 to 350,000 clones are present, 87% being singletons, with the ten largest covering around 8.9%. The source of this sequence is a woman under 30 who had recovered from COVID-19. The J gene is TRBJ1-1, the V gene TRBV30, with D tentatively TRBD1 (5 bases). Sequenced sample: PBMCs or T cells enriched from blood (not recorded which). The CDR3 protein is CAWSLQENTEAFF. The DNA for the CDR3 is TGTGCCTGGAGTTTACAGGAGAACACTGAAGCTTTCTTT.